This T cell receptor beta chain came from a study of beta chain features in type 1 diabetes. The study reverse transcribed the entire isolated RNA, so it sequenced expressed TCRB transcripts. Sequencing was performed with immunoSEQ multiplex PCR; in TCRdb, only in-frame clones are kept and a portion is missing. The table shows approximately 17,000 clones, with roughly three quarters occurring only once. The authors sorted CD4+ naive, central memory, regulatory and stem cell-like memory cells via CD45RO/CCR7/CD25/CD127/CD95/CD27. As concerns this clone: As yet, its antigen is unknown.

Deletions cut 5 bases from V and 3 bases from J, with 13 bases between. Germline V lookup: CDR1 SNHLY, CDR2 FYNNEI. This CDR3 comprises 15 residues. Study observations and caveats: TCRB CDR3 length was moderately but significantly reduced in all four CD4+ subsets of Type 1 diabetes patients. VDJ junctions from type 1 diabetes patients carried fewer insertions and larger deletions.

The J gene is TRBJ2-2, the V gene TRBV2; D may be TRBD2 (5 bases). Material: stem cell memory CD4+ T cells from blood. The sequence was collected from a man aged 25 to 40 with type 1 diabetes. The CDR3 reads CASSLRAPYTGELFF. The CDR3 DNA reads TGTGCCAGCAGTCTGAGGGCACCTTACACCGGGGAGCTGTTTTTT.